The rows below give T cell receptor beta chains drawn from one sample of a study of T cell changes during pregnancy in multiple sclerosis. Profiled with immunoSEQ multiplex PCR; TCRdb holds only in-frame clones, not every one. The profile shows around 45,000 clones, 80% to 90% of them singletons. This specimen consisted of CD8+ T cells from peripheral blood mononuclear cells, obtained in the second trimester of pregnancy. The receptors here all came from a female donor with multiple sclerosis, enrolled in a pregnancy study. Both conserved end residues are part of each CDR3. The order of the fields is clone size, V gene, J gene, D gene, CDR3 length, CDR3 DNA, CDR3 protein. The D gene is left open where the match is weak. Size is stated for part of the rows, as once, few or many counts, or as a class when the clone is expanded.

size: NA
V: TRBV21-1
J: TRBJ2-7
D: NA
length: 16
DNA: TGTGCCAGCAGGAGGGAAAGGACTGGCAGCTCCTACGAGCAGTACTTC
CDR3: CASRRERTGSSYEQYF

size: NA
V: TRBV6-4
J: TRBJ2-3
D: TRBD1
length: 15
DNA: TGTGCCAGCAGCGATACCGGGACAGGTGCAGATACGCAGTATTTT
CDR3: CASSDTGTGADTQYF

size: NA
V: TRBV11-3
J: TRBJ2-5
D: TRBD2
length: 15
DNA: TGTGCCAGCAGCCGTCTTGGCGGGGGGCAAGAGACCCAGTACTTC
CDR3: CASSRLGGGQETQYF

size: NA
V: TRBV6-6
J: TRBJ1-2
D: NA
length: 15
DNA: TGTGCCAGCAGTTACTCGATAGGGGATAACTATGGCTACACCTTC
CDR3: CASSYSIGDNYGYTF

size: NA
V: TRBV7-9
J: TRBJ1-1
D: TRBD1
length: 14
DNA: TGTGCCAGCAGCTCAATGACAGGGTACACTGAAGCTTTCTTT
CDR3: CASSSMTGYTEAFF

size: NA
V: TRBV18
J: TRBJ2-3
D: TRBD1
length: 16
DNA: TGTGCCAGCTCACCGACCGGGACAGGGGGCCCAGATACGCAGTATTTT
CDR3: CASSPTGTGGPDTQYF

size: NA
V: TRBV9
J: TRBJ1-1
D: NA
length: 15
DNA: TGTGCCAGCAGCGTAGGTGCTGGGGCCCACACTGAAGCTTTCTTT
CDR3: CASSVGAGAHTEAFF

size: NA
V: TRBV5-4
J: TRBJ2-7
D: NA
length: 15
DNA: TGTGCCAGCAGAACGGGTGTGGGGGGGCCCCACGAGCAGTACTTC
CDR3: CASRTGVGGPHEQYF

size: NA
V: TRBV6-4
J: TRBJ2-2
D: TRBD1
length: 15
DNA: TGTGCCAGCAGTGACTCGCTACAGGGGCCCGGGGAGCTGTTTTTT
CDR3: CASSDSLQGPGELFF

size: NA
V: TRBV7-9
J: TRBJ2-5
D: TRBD1
length: 14
DNA: TGTGCCAGCAGATGGGACAGAGCTGAAGAGACCCAGTACTTC
CDR3: CASRWDRAEETQYF

size: NA
V: TRBV5-6
J: TRBJ1-6
D: TRBD1
length: 16
DNA: TGTGCCAGCAGCTTATTGCCGAGACAGGGGAATTCACCCCTCCACTTT
CDR3: CASSLLPRQGNSPLHF

size: NA
V: TRBV6-6
J: TRBJ1-1
D: TRBD1
length: 14
DNA: TGTGCCAGCAGTTCCACAGGGGGGAACACTGAAGCTTTCTTT
CDR3: CASSSTGGNTEAFF

size: NA
V: TRBV11-2
J: TRBJ2-1
D: TRBD2
length: 14
DNA: TGTGCCAGCAGTCTAGCGGGGCAACGCAATGAGCAGTTCTTC
CDR3: CASSLAGQRNEQFF

size: NA
V: TRBV15
J: TRBJ2-2
D: NA
length: 15
DNA: TGTGCCACCAGCGAGGGCCTTAGTTACGCCGGGGAGCTGTTTTTT
CDR3: CATSEGLSYAGELFF

size: NA
V: TRBV5-1
J: TRBJ2-7
D: TRBD1
length: 14
DNA: TGCGCCAGCAGCCCGGGACAGGGGGCTAGCGAGCAGTACTTC
CDR3: CASSPGQGASEQYF

size: NA
V: TRBV27
J: TRBJ2-5
D: NA
length: 18
DNA: TGTGCCAGCAGCCGCGGACCACGACAGGAGCCTCTCCAAGAGACCCAGTACTTC
CDR3: CASSRGPRQEPLQETQYF

size: NA
V: TRBV7-9
J: TRBJ2-3
D: TRBD2
length: 17
DNA: TGTGCCAGCAGCTCAACTAGCGGGTTGCGGAGCACAGATACGCAGTATTTT
CDR3: CASSSTSGLRSTDTQYF

size: NA
V: TRBV30
J: TRBJ2-1
D: NA
length: 14
DNA: TGTGCCTGGAGTTGGGAGAATTCCTACAATGAGCAGTTCTTC
CDR3: CAWSWENSYNEQFF

size: NA
V: TRBV6-5
J: TRBJ1-4
D: NA
length: 16
DNA: TGTGCCAGCAGTTACTCGACAGCTTCAACTAATGAAAAACTGTTTTTT
CDR3: CASSYSTASTNEKLFF

size: NA
V: TRBV19
J: TRBJ2-2
D: TRBD1
length: 17
DNA: TGTGCCAGTACCCTCATCTGGACAGGGGGCGACACCGGGGAGCTGTTTTTT
CDR3: CASTLIWTGGDTGELFF

size: NA
V: TRBV10-1
J: TRBJ1-6
D: NA
length: 13
DNA: TGCGCCAGCGGCCGCGACGGGGGATCACCCCTCCACTTT
CDR3: CASGRDGGSPLHF

size: NA
V: TRBV7-9
J: TRBJ1-1
D: TRBD1
length: 16
DNA: TGTGCCAGCAGCTTAGCGCCGACAGGGGCAAGGACTGAAGCTTTCTTT
CDR3: CASSLAPTGARTEAFF

size: NA
V: TRBV19
J: TRBJ2-5
D: TRBD1
length: 15
DNA: TGTGCCAGTAGTCCCGGGACAGGGGGCTTGGAGACCCAGTACTTC
CDR3: CASSPGTGGLETQYF

size: NA
V: TRBV19
J: TRBJ1-4
D: NA
length: 13
DNA: TGTGCCAGTAGTGAGTTAGCAAGGGAAAAACTGTTTTTT
CDR3: CASSELAREKLFF

size: NA
V: TRBV6-5
J: TRBJ1-2
D: NA
length: 11
DNA: TGTGCCAGCCGTGAGGGCTATGGCTACACCTTC
CDR3: CASREGYGYTF

size: NA
V: TRBV11-2
J: TRBJ2-5
D: NA
length: 15
DNA: TGTGCCAGCAGCTTGGCCGGGCTAGCCGGAGGGACCCAGTACTTC
CDR3: CASSLAGLAGGTQYF

size: NA
V: TRBV13
J: TRBJ2-1
D: NA
length: 15
DNA: TGTGCCAGCACTCTGGGGGGGGGCCCCATCAATGAGCAGTTCTTC
CDR3: CASTLGGGPINEQFF

size: NA
V: TRBV5-1
J: TRBJ1-6
D: NA
length: 16
DNA: TGCGCCAGCTCCCAGAAACAGAGCTCCTATAATTCACCCCTCCACTTT
CDR3: CASSQKQSSYNSPLHF

size: NA
V: TRBV11-3
J: TRBJ2-6
D: NA
length: 15
DNA: TGTGCCAGCAGCGAAAGTTTTAGTGGGGCCAACGTCCTGACTTTC
CDR3: CASSESFSGANVLTF

size: NA
V: TRBV27
J: TRBJ2-3
D: TRBD2
length: 16
DNA: TGTGCCAGCAGTTTAGACCCCCCCGCGGGGGCAGATACGCAGTATTTT
CDR3: CASSLDPPAGADTQYF

size: once
V: TRBV6-5
J: TRBJ2-1
D: TRBD2
length: 15
DNA: TGTGCCAGCAGCATTAGCGGGGTAGTCTACAATGAGCAGTTCTTC
CDR3: CASSISGVVYNEQFF

size: once
V: TRBV13
J: TRBJ1-6
D: TRBD1
length: 16
DNA: TGTGCCAGCAGCTTAGGGGGGACAGGGAGGGCTTCACCCCTCCACTTT
CDR3: CASSLGGTGRASPLHF

size: NA
V: TRBV29-1
J: TRBJ2-7
D: TRBD1
length: 15
DNA: TGCAGCGTTGAAGATCAAACAGGGGCCAACTACGAGCAGTACTTC
CDR3: CSVEDQTGANYEQYF

size: NA
V: TRBV7-6
J: TRBJ2-7
D: TRBD2
length: 15
DNA: TGTGCCAGCAGCTCCGGACTAGCGGGGATCTACGAGCAGTACTTC
CDR3: CASSSGLAGIYEQYF

size: NA
V: TRBV14
J: TRBJ1-5
D: TRBD1
length: 19
DNA: TGTGCCAGCAGCCAAGATTGGGGGCTAGACAGGGTAGGCAATCAGCCCCAGCATTTT
CDR3: CASSQDWGLDRVGNQPQHF

size: few
V: TRBV21-1
J: TRBJ1-6
D: NA
length: 18
DNA: TGTGCCAGTCCCCCCGAGGTCGGGCCGACAGGGCCGAATTCACCCCTCCACTTT
CDR3: CASPPEVGPTGPNSPLHF

size: NA
V: TRBV19
J: TRBJ1-4
D: NA
length: 11
DNA: TGTGCCAGTAGTATTCTCGGAAAACTGTTTTTT
CDR3: CASSILGKLFF

size: NA
V: TRBV4-1
J: TRBJ2-2
D: TRBD2
length: 18
DNA: TGCGCCAGCAGCCAACTTATACGGGCGGGGGGGCGTACCGGGGAGCTGTTTTTT
CDR3: CASSQLIRAGGRTGELFF

size: NA
V: TRBV30
J: TRBJ1-2
D: NA
length: 10
DNA: TGTGCCTTACAGGGCTATGGCTACACCTTC
CDR3: CALQGYGYTF

size: NA
V: TRBV14
J: TRBJ2-5
D: TRBD2
length: 15
DNA: TGTGCCAGCAGCCCGGGACTAGCGGGGATGGAGACCCAGTACTTC
CDR3: CASSPGLAGMETQYF

size: NA
V: TRBV7-8
J: TRBJ2-7
D: TRBD1
length: 16
DNA: TGTGCCAGCAGCCCAGACAGGGGCCGGAACTCCTACGAGCAGTACTTC
CDR3: CASSPDRGRNSYEQYF

size: NA
V: TRBV9
J: TRBJ1-3
D: NA
length: 16
DNA: TGTGCCAGCAGCGTAGAAGCAGGATCCTCTGGAAACACCATATATTTT
CDR3: CASSVEAGSSGNTIYF

size: NA
V: TRBV5-1
J: TRBJ2-1
D: NA
length: 16
DNA: TGCGCCAGCAGCCAGCGGGGCGGGGACACCTACAATGAGCAGTTCTTC
CDR3: CASSQRGGDTYNEQFF

size: NA
V: TRBV4-2
J: TRBJ2-3
D: TRBD2
length: 15
DNA: TGTGCCAGCAGCCAAGAAGCGGGAGGCACAGATACGCAGTATTTT
CDR3: CASSQEAGGTDTQYF

size: NA
V: TRBV19
J: TRBJ1-4
D: TRBD1
length: 14
DNA: TGTGCCAGTAGTCCTGACAGGGCTAATGAAAAACTGTTTTTT
CDR3: CASSPDRANEKLFF

size: NA
V: TRBV13
J: TRBJ2-2
D: TRBD1
length: 15
DNA: TGTGCCAGCAGCTTAGGTTCAGGGGGCACCGGGGAGCTGTTTTTT
CDR3: CASSLGSGGTGELFF

size: few
V: TRBV2
J: TRBJ1-3
D: NA
length: 15
DNA: TGTGCCAGCAGTGAAGCGGGAGGGTTAGAAAACACCATATATTTT
CDR3: CASSEAGGLENTIYF

size: NA
V: TRBV5-8
J: TRBJ1-6
D: NA
length: 18
DNA: TGTGCCAGCAGCTTGGAAGTAAGAGGGTACAACTATAATTCACCCCTCCACTTT
CDR3: CASSLEVRGYNYNSPLHF

size: NA
V: TRBV6-5
J: TRBJ1-2
D: TRBD1
length: 13
DNA: TGTGCCAGCAGCCTGGGACAGTACTATGGCTACACCTTC
CDR3: CASSLGQYYGYTF

size: NA
V: TRBV5-1
J: TRBJ2-1
D: NA
length: 13
DNA: TGCGCCAGCAGCTCAGGGTCCTACAATGAGCAGTTCTTC
CDR3: CASSSGSYNEQFF

size: NA
V: TRBV30
J: TRBJ2-7
D: TRBD2
length: 14
DNA: TGTGCCGGGAGGACTAGCGGGAGGTCCTACGAGCAGTACTTC
CDR3: CAGRTSGRSYEQYF

size: NA
V: TRBV9
J: TRBJ2-7
D: TRBD2
length: 14
DNA: TGTGCCAGCAGCGAACGGGGGGGGGCGGAGGAGCAGTACTTC
CDR3: CASSERGGAEEQYF

size: few
V: TRBV19
J: TRBJ1-1
D: NA
length: 14
DNA: TGTGCCAGTAGTATAGGTGTCATGAACACTGAAGCTTTCTTT
CDR3: CASSIGVMNTEAFF